This is a list of T cell receptor beta chains from one sample in a study of blood T cell repertoires in COVID-19. Produced via immunoSEQ multiplex PCR; TCRdb's table is partial and in-frame only. Of 110,000 to 150,000 clones in the sample, around 88% were seen once. Sequencing input: peripheral blood. Receptors originate from a man aged 55-75 years with active or convalescent COVID-19. CDR3s include the opening cysteine and the closing phenylalanine or tryptophan. A D gene is named only where the DNA matches it firmly. The size field is filled for only some rows; it gives once, few, many or a size class.

d_call j_call clone_size v_call cdr3_nt cdr3_aa
TRBD2 TRBJ2-1 - TRBV5-4 TGTGCCAGCAGCCATTATTTTGCAGCGGGAGGGCCCTTCAATGAGCAGTTCTTC CASSHYFAAGGPFNEQFF
TRBD2 TRBJ2-5 - TRBV6-6 TGTGCCAGCACAGTAGCGGGAGAAGAGACCCAGTACTTC CASTVAGEETQYF
- TRBJ1-2 - TRBV27 TGTGCCAGCAGTTTGACCCCCAGGGTCTATGGCTACACCTTC CASSLTPRVYGYTF
- TRBJ1-2 - TRBV3-1/TRBV3-2 TGTGCCAGCAGCCGCCTAGGACCCGGACATTACACCTTC CASSRLGPGHYTF
TRBD1 TRBJ2-6 - TRBV24-1 TGTGCCACCAGTGATGACAGGGTCTCTGGGGCCAACGTCCTGACTTTC CATSDDRVSGANVLTF
TRBD2 TRBJ2-7 many TRBV3-1/TRBV3-2 TGTGCCAGCAGCCAATCCCTTAGCGGGAGGAGGCGGTACGAGCAGTACTTC CASSQSLSGRRRYEQYF
TRBD1 TRBJ2-2 - TRBV24-1 TGTGCCACCAGGGGGGGACAGGGCTCCGGGGAGCTGTTTTTT CATRGGQGSGELFF
- TRBJ2-3 - TRBV18 TGTGGCGGAGCGGGCGCCCATGCTAGCACAGATACGCAGTATTTT CGGAGAHASTDTQYF
- TRBJ2-5 few TRBV24-1 TGTGCCACCAGTATAGGCGGGACCCAAGAGACCCAGTACTTC CATSIGGTQETQYF
- TRBJ2-7 - TRBV19 TGTGCCAGTAGGTCGGGAAGCGAGCAGTACTTC CASRSGSEQYF
- TRBJ1-2 - TRBV28 TGTGCCAGCAGTCCGCCAAATACAGGCCGTCGGGGCTACACCTTC CASSPPNTGRRGYTF
- TRBJ1-3 - TRBV14 TGTGCCAGCAGCCAGCGAAAAGGAAACACCATATATTTT CASSQRKGNTIYF
- TRBJ1-3 - TRBV29-1 TGCAGCGTTGAGGAGCCTAACTCTGGAAACACCATATATTTT CSVEEPNSGNTIYF
TRBD1 TRBJ1-1 once TRBV19 TGTGCCAGTACCGGGACAGAACAATACACTGAAGCTTTCTTT CASTGTEQYTEAFF
TRBD1 TRBJ1-5 - TRBV6-4 TGTGCCAGCAGCGGTACGATCGGACAGGGAGACCAGCCCCAGCATTTT CASSGTIGQGDQPQHF
- TRBJ1-5 few TRBV27 TGTGCCAGCCGCCAGTGGTCGGGGGGCAATCAGCCCCAGCATTTT CASRQWSGGNQPQHF
TRBD1 TRBJ2-5 - TRBV7-2 TGTGCCAGCAGCTTAGAACAGGGGTACCGAGAGACCCAGTACTTC CASSLEQGYRETQYF
- TRBJ1-4 - TRBV5-1 TGCGCCAGCAGCTTCAGGGGTAATGAAAAACTGTTTTTT CASSFRGNEKLFF
TRBD2 TRBJ2-3 - TRBV7-8 TGTGCCAGCAGCTTAGCGCCTAGCGGGAGGACAGATACGCAGTATTTT CASSLAPSGRTDTQYF
TRBD2 TRBJ2-7 - TRBV7-6 TGTGCCAGCAGCTTTCGGGGGGCCTACGAGCAGTACTTC CASSFRGAYEQYF
TRBD1 TRBJ2-7 - TRBV5-6 TGTGCCAGCAGCCTCTTACAGGGGTTTGACGAGCAGTACTTC CASSLLQGFDEQYF
TRBD1 TRBJ2-2 - TRBV28 TGTGCCAGCAGTTCAGGGGGCTCGGGCACCGGGGAGCTGTTTTTT CASSSGGSGTGELFF
- TRBJ2-7 - TRBV28 TGTGCCAGCGTAGGGAAAGGGGCAGGGCTGTACGAGCAGTACTTC CASVGKGAGLYEQYF
- TRBJ1-4 - TRBV7-6 TGTGCCAGCAGCCCGAGGGAGGGTGAAAAACTGTTTTTT CASSPREGEKLFF
- TRBJ1-1 - TRBV7-6 TGTGCCAGCAGCTGGGGACAGAACACTGAAGCTTTCTTT CASSWGQNTEAFF
TRBD1 TRBJ2-7 - TRBV7-2 TGTGCCAGCAGCTTACTCGGCAGGGGGCGCGGCGAGCAGTACTTC CASSLLGRGRGEQYF
- TRBJ2-6 - TRBV28 TGTGCCAGCAGTTCGACCGGGGAAGGTGGGGCCAACGTCCTGACTTTC CASSSTGEGGANVLTF
TRBD2 TRBJ2-7 - TRBV4-2 TGTGCCAGCAGCCAAGTCGGGGATGGCGGGAGCGAGCAGTACTTC CASSQVGDGGSEQYF
- TRBJ2-1 - TRBV6-5 TGTGCCAGCAGCAACAGGAACAATGAGCAGTTCTTC CASSNRNNEQFF
TRBD1 TRBJ2-7 - TRBV7-3 TGTGCCAGCAGCTTAAGGTCAGGGGGAGTCACCGAGCAGTACTTC CASSLRSGGVTEQYF
- TRBJ2-5 - TRBV6-5 TGTGCCAGCAGTCCCCCTGACAGACAAGAGACCCAGTACTTC CASSPPDRQETQYF
- TRBJ2-3 - TRBV27 TGTGCCAGCAGTTTTGTCGGGAGCACAGATACGCAGTATTTT CASSFVGSTDTQYF
TRBD1 TRBJ1-5 - TRBV28 TGTGCCAGCGGTTCGGGACAGGAAGGAGACCAGCCCCAGCATTTT CASGSGQEGDQPQHF
TRBD2 TRBJ2-1 many TRBV29-1 TGTTCTTGCGGGAGAGGGAATGAGCAGTTCTTC CSCGRGNEQFF
- TRBJ2-7 few TRBV18 TGTGCCAGCTCACCGGCGGAGTACGAGCAGTACTTC CASSPAEYEQYF
- TRBJ1-1 - TRBV5-1 TGCGCCAGCAGCTTGGGACAGGACATGAACACTGAAGCTTTCTTT CASSLGQDMNTEAFF
TRBD1 TRBJ1-5 - TRBV7-2 TGTGCCAGCAGCGCCTACAGGGGGGGCAATCAGCCCCAGCATTTT CASSAYRGGNQPQHF
- TRBJ1-3 - TRBV19 TGTGCCAGTAGATGGGGCCGGGGAAACACCATATATTTT CASRWGRGNTIYF